This section outlines one T cell receptor (beta chain) sequence together with its context. TCRdb analysed the 5' RACE reads with MiXCR anew, one entry per CDR3 protein. The table shows hundreds of thousands of distinct CDR3 sequences, with 7% occurring only once. This record comes from a study of identical twins. The V gene lost 4 bases and the J gene lost 7 bases, with 12 bases spanning the gap. There are 13 residues in the CDR3. The germline V gene encodes CDR1 KGHDR and CDR2 SFDVKD. These data were likewise used in another study, on yellow fever vaccine responses in identical twins.

The chain couples TRBV24-1 to TRBJ2-5; D not certain. Specimen: memory (CD45RO+) T cells sorted from blood. The source of this sequence is a woman aged 18-29 years in good health. The CDR3 loop is CATSDQNVGTQYF. The DNA of the CDR3 is TGTGCCACCAGTGACCAAAACGTCGGGACCCAGTACTTC.